Presented here are 13 T cell receptor beta chains from one specimen sequenced in a study of cytomegalovirus exposure and HLA in healthy donors. A multiplex PCR was run with 60 Vbeta primers and 13 Jbeta primers. Here immunoSEQ multiplex PCR was the method, and the copy in TCRdb shows in-frame clones only, minus some. The sample carries under 200,000 clones, around 80% recorded once. The sequenced material came from PBMCs. The receptors originated from a woman in her thirties or forties in good health and CMV-seronegative.

The chain carries TRBV4-3 and TRBJ2-7, with 7 bases fitting TRBD1. The CDR3 is 13 residues long. Trimming cost V 2 bases and J 6 bases; bases outside gene matches: 4. The germline V gene has CDR1 LGHNA and CDR2 YSLEER. CDR3 DNA sequence: TGCGCCAGCAGCCAACATGACAGGGTCGAGCAGTACTTC. This codes for CASSQHDRVEQYF.

The rearrangement links TRBV19 to TRBJ1-2; the match to TRBD1 covers 9 bases. This CDR3 region has 17 residues. The germline gives CDR1 LNHDA, CDR2 SQIVND (reference sequence). V lost 1 base and J lost 3; bases outside the gene matches: 9. The CDR3 sequence: CASSIVTGTGSYYGYTF. CDR3 coding DNA: TGTGCCAGTAGTATAGTTACCGGGACAGGGTCCTACTATGGCTACACCTTC.

The chain couples TRBV28 to TRBJ1-1; a possible D gene is TRBD1 (5 bases). The CDR3 consists of 13 residues. V lost 6 bases, J lost 2 bases, and 10 bases lay in between. Per the germline V gene, CDR1 is MDHEN and CDR2 is SYDVKM. The CDR3 DNA follows: TGTGCCAGCAGGTCGACAGACAACACTGAAGCTTTCTTT. Protein sequence: CASRSTDNTEAFF. Full variable domain (remainder filled in from reference TRBV28 and TRBJ1-1): DVKVTQSSRYLVKRTGEKVFLECVQDMDHENMFWYRQDPGLGLRLIYFSYDVKMKEKGDIPEGYSVSREKKERFSLILESASTNQTSMYLCASRSTDNTEAFFGQGTRLTVV.

The chain recombines TRBV28 with TRBJ2-1, with D possibly being TRBD2 (6 bases). Per germline, CDR1 MDHEN and CDR2 SYDVKM. The V gene lost 6 bases and the J gene lost 7 bases, with 16 bases spanning the gap. The CDR3 loop spans 14 amino acids. The CDR3 DNA reads as TGTGCCAGCAGATCCGGGACTGCCCATAATGAGCAGTTCTTC. Its protein is CASRSGTAHNEQFF.

The CDR3 region is CASSLEEGLAGGTDTQYF. Written as DNA, the CDR3 is TGTGCCAGCAGCTTAGAAGAAGGACTAGCGGGAGGGACAGATACGCAGTATTTT. The rearrangement joins TRBV7-3 to TRBJ2-3, with 15 positions matching TRBD2. V dropped 2 bases and J dropped 3; count of bases not matched to a gene: 6. The CDR3 is 18 residues long. CDR1 and CDR2 from the germline V gene are SGHTA and FQGTGA.

The chain has TRBV6-1 and TRBJ2-1; 10 nucleotides agree with TRBD2. The CDR3 length is 17 residues. Germline V gene lookup returns CDR1 MNHNS and CDR2 SASEGT. V lost 4 bases to trimming and J lost 1 base; unmatched junction nucleotides: 7. The CDR3 sequence: CASSGLAGPLSYNEQFF. The CDR3, as DNA: TGTGCCAGCAGTGGACTAGCGGGCCCTCTTTCCTACAATGAGCAGTTCTTC.

The V and J genes are TRBV14 and TRBJ2-5; D possibly corresponds to TRBD2 (6 bases). Trimming shortened V by 1 base and J by 11 bases, and 8 bases separated the two germline ends. The CDR3 sequence is 11 residues long. CDR1 is SGHDN and CDR2 is FVKESK in the germline V gene. CDR3 DNA: TGTGCCAGCAGCCAAGGGGGGGAGCAGTACTTC. It is translated as CASSQGGEQYF.

In this sample, this clone turned up a few times. The genes are TRBV18 and TRBJ1-5, with unresolved D. V was trimmed by 5 bases and J by 4 bases, leaving 9 bases between them. This CDR3 is built from 13 residues. The germline gives CDR1 KGHSH, CDR2 LQKENI. CDR3 protein: CASSISGNQPQHF. The DNA of the CDR3 is TGTGCCAGCTCAATTTCAGGAAATCAGCCCCAGCATTTT.

The genes are TRBV10-3 and TRBJ2-7, with 9 bases that match TRBD1. J lost 3 bases, V lost 7 bases, and 10 bases had no gene match. Germline V gene data show CDR1 as ENHRY and CDR2 as SYGVKD. The length of the CDR3 is 15 residues. Here the CDR3 reads CAINSGTGRHYEQYF. The CDR3 coding sequence is TGTGCCATCAATTCCGGGACAGGGCGGCACTACGAGCAGTACTTC.

The CDR3 DNA is TGCGCCAGCAGCTTGCAGGGCTCCTACGAGCAGTACTTC. This sequence encodes CASSLQGSYEQYF. The rearrangement links TRBV5-1 to TRBJ2-5; TRBD1 is a possible D gene (5 bases). The DNA end favors TRBJ2-7, so the J call may be wrong. Germline assignment: CDR1 SGHRS and CDR2 YFSETQ. This CDR3 contains 13 residues.

The chain uses TRBV7-2 and TRBJ2-1; D is perhaps TRBD2 (5 bases). Germline V CDR1 and CDR2: SGHTA, FQGNSA. This CDR3 region has 11 residues. The germline V and J ends were trimmed by 5 bases and 10 bases, with 9 bases remaining between them. The CDR3 is CASSQREEQFF. The CDR3 DNA sequence: TGTGCCAGCAGCCAGAGGGAAGAGCAGTTCTTC.

The gene calls are TRBV7-6 and TRBJ2-2; D might be TRBD1 (5 bases). The germline V gene has CDR1 SGHVS and CDR2 FNYEAQ. The CDR3 totals 13 residues. V was clipped by 3 bases and J by 7 bases, with 9 bases between them. The CDR3 DNA is TGTGCCAGCAGCTTTACCCAGGGCGGGGAGCTGTTTTTT. Translating gives CASSFTQGGELFF.

The genes are TRBV27 and TRBJ2-3; 8 bases map to TRBD2. Germline V gene sequence: CDR1 MNHEY, CDR2 SMNVEV (reference sequence). CDR3 size: 17 residues. Trimming took 4 bases from V and 2 from J; bases not matched to a gene: 11. CDR3 loop: CASSSSGTRVSTDTQYF. CDR3 in DNA: TGTGCCAGCAGTTCGTCCGGGACTAGGGTATCCACAGATACGCAGTATTTT.